The 11 T cell receptor beta chains in this list originate from one sample, sequenced in a study of shared clonotypes between healthy human individuals. The table came from immunoSEQ multiplex PCR; TCRdb's copy has only in-frame clones and leaves some out. The table has roughly 700,000 clones, about nine tenths seen once. The sequenced sample was memory CD8+ T cells from PBMCs. Documented subset: CD45RO+ cells pooled with CCR7-negative TemRA cells. The receptors originated from a man younger than 35 in good health. Some clones in this sample may be carry-over from other donors' samples.

This clone was seen many times. In the same sample, other DNA sequences code for this CDR3. The chain uses TRBV2 and TRBJ2-3; no firm D call. The CDR3 is 15 residues long. Trimming cost V 1 base and J 0 bases, with 8 bases left between them. Germline V lookup: CDR1 SNHLY, CDR2 FYNNEI. The CDR3 bases are TGTGCCAGCAGTGAAGGAACTGCTAGCACAGATACGCAGTATTTT. Translation gives CASSEGTASTDTQYF.

The chain has TRBV7-8 and TRBJ2-5; a weak D match, TRBD2 (6 bases). The CDR3 consists of 15 residues. CDR1 SGHVS and CDR2 FQNEAQ come from the germline V gene. The germline V and J ends were trimmed by 3 bases and 1 base, with 12 bases remaining between them. The CDR3 DNA reads as TGTGCCAGCAGCTTTCCCGGGACTCCCCAAGAGACCCAGTACTTC. It is translated as CASSFPGTPQETQYF.

The gene calls are TRBV5-6 and TRBJ2-3; D unresolved. CDR3 length: 13 residues. The germline V gene has CDR1 SGHDT and CDR2 YYEEEE. Trimming took 0 bases from V and 4 from J, leaving 6 bases between them. The CDR3 loop reads CASSLAGPDTQYF. The DNA of the CDR3 is TGTGCCAGCAGCTTGGCCGGTCCAGATACGCAGTATTTT.

The chain employs TRBV10-3 and TRBJ2-7; D is unclear. The CDR3 length is 13 residues. CDR1 is ENHRY and CDR2 is SYGVKD in the germline V gene. V lost 6 bases and J 3 bases, leaving 12 bases between the germline ends. CDR3 bases: TGTGCCATCAGGGACGACCCCCTCTACGAGCAGTACTTC. Its protein product is CAIRDDPLYEQYF.

The V and J genes are TRBV5-4 and TRBJ2-5; unclear D gene. The germline V gene has CDR1 SGHNT and CDR2 YYREEE (reference sequence). Trimming took 5 bases from V and 3 from J, leaving 11 bases between them. This CDR3 has 13 amino acids. The CDR3 DNA follows: TGTGCCAGCAGGGTACAGTTAGAAGAGACCCAGTACTTC. This codes for CASRVQLEETQYF.

The chain employs TRBV4-1 and TRBJ2-5, with 8 nucleotides matching TRBD1. The germline V gene has CDR1 MGHRA and CDR2 YSYEKL. This CDR3 has 16 amino acids. J was trimmed by 7 bases and V by 1 base; bases with no gene match: 11. CDR3: CASSQGEQGVSVTQYF. Written as DNA, the CDR3 is TGCGCCAGCAGCCAAGGGGAACAGGGGGTTTCGGTGACCCAGTACTTC.

V gene TRBV27 combines with J gene TRBJ1-1, with a possible D match to TRBD1 (5 bases). Deletions cut 8 bases from V and 2 bases from J, with 21 bases between. The germline gives CDR1 MNHEY, CDR2 SMNVEV (reference sequence). This CDR3 has 16 amino acids. As DNA, the CDR3 is TGTGCCAGCGGCTCCCTCGTCGGGGCAGTAAACACTGAAGCTTTCTTT. It yields the protein CASGSLVGAVNTEAFF.

The chain combines TRBV2 with TRBJ2-3, with D possibly matching TRBD1 (5 bases). V was clipped by 4 bases and J by 2 bases, with 16 bases between them. This CDR3 region has 16 residues. CDR1 and CDR2 (germline): SNHLY, FYNNEI. For the CDR3, the DNA is TGTGCCAGCAGTGCCGGATCAGGGTTACACACAGATACGCAGTATTTT. Its translation is CASSAGSGLHTDTQYF. The variable domain in full, completed from reference TRBV2 and TRBJ2-3, reads EPEVTQTPSHQVTQMGQEVILRCVPISNHLYFYWYRQILGQKVEFLVSFYNNEISEKSEIFDDQFSVERPDGSNFTLKIRSTKLEDSAMYFCASSAGSGLHTDTQYFGPGTRLTVL.

The genes are TRBV28 and TRBJ1-5; 8 positions match TRBD1. Trimming cost V 10 bases and J 1 base; bases outside gene matches: 12. Germline CDR1 reads MDHEN; CDR2 reads SYDVKM. CDR3 length: 16 amino acids. CDR3 residues: CATTDWTGRSNQPQHF. The CDR3 DNA reads TGTGCCACTACTGACTGGACAGGGAGAAGCAATCAGCCCCAGCATTTT.

This clone has only a few counts. The chain has TRBV27 and TRBJ2-7, with TRBD1 matching over 12 bases. Germline CDR1 MNHEY, CDR2 SMNVEV (reference sequence). The CDR3 contains 14 residues. V lost 6 bases and J lost 4; bases outside the gene matches: 4. CDR3 coding DNA: TGTGCCAGCAGGGGGACAGGGGGCATGTACGAGCAGTACTTC. Translating gives CASRGTGGMYEQYF.

The CDR3 DNA sequence: TGCGCCAGCAGCTTGAGCGTCGGGACAGCCTACGAGCAGTACTTC. It yields the protein CASSLSVGTAYEQYF. The chain combines TRBV5-1 with TRBJ2-7, with 7 positions matching TRBD1. The CDR3 has 15 residues. Germline assignment: CDR1 SGHRS and CDR2 YFSETQ. V lost 1 base and J lost 2; bases outside the gene matches: 6.